Listed below are T cell receptor beta chains from one sample, sequenced in a study of T cells in Graves' hyperthyroidism and ophthalmopathy. MiXCR, applied by TCRdb to the multiplex PCR reads, yields one record per CDR3 protein. The sample lists about 760,000 distinct CDR3 sequences, 35% occurring once. Sequencing was carried out using blood. All receptors derive from a woman aged 40 to 50 with Graves' hyperthyroidism. Each CDR3 is given without its conserved first and last residue.

TRBV20-1	SARDRQTIYGYT
TRBV2	ASSVDQPLH
TRBV29-1	SVEGDRGAGYT
TRBV7-2	ASSPRRDKFPYEQY
TRBV6-5	ASSYSQGFFVEQY
TRBV25-1	ASSESRVTGRRYGYT
TRBV12-3/TRBV12-4	ASTQTGVDYGYT
TRBV5-1	ASSRSGGERSEAF
TRBV7-2	ASKTGRTGNTIY
TRBV19	ASGWTGRNEKLF